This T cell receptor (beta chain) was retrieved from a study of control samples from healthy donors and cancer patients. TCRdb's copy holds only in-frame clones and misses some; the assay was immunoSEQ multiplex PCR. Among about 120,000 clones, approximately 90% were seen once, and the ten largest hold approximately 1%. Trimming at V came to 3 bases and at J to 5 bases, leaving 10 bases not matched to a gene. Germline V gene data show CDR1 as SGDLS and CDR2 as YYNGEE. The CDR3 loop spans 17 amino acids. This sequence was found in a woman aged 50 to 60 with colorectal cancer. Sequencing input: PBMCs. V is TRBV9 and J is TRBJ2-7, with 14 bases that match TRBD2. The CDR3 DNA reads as TGTGCCAGCAGCGCCCGACCCGGGACTAGCGGGAGACACGAGCAGTACTTC. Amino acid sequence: CASSARPGTSGRHEQYF.